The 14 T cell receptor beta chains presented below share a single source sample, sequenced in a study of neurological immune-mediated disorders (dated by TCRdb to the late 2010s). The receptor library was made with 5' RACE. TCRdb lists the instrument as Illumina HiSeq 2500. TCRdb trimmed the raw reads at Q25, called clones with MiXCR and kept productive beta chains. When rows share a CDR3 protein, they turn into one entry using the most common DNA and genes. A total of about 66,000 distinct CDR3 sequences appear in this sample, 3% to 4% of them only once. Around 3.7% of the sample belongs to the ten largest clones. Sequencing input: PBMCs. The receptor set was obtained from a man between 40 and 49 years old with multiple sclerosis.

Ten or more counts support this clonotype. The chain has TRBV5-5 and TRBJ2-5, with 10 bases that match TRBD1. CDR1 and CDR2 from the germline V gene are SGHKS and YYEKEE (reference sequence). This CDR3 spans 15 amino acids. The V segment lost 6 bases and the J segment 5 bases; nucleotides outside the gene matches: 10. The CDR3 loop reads CASNFDRGRGETQYF. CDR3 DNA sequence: TGTGCCAGCAACTTTGACAGGGGGCGCGGTGAGACCCAGTACTTC. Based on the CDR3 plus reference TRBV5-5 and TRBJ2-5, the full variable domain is DAGVTQSPTHLIKTRGQQVTLRCSPISGHKSVSWYQQVLGQGPQFIFQYYEKEERGRGNFPDRFSARQFPNYSSELNVNALLLGDSALYLCASNFDRGRGETQYFGPGTRLLVL.

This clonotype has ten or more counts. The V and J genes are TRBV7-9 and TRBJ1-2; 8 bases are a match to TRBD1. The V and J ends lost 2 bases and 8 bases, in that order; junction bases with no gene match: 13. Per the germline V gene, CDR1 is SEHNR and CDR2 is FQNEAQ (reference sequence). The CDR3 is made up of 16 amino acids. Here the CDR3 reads CASSLNTGGGGGGYTF. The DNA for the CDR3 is TGTGCCAGCAGCTTAAATACAGGGGGTGGTGGAGGAGGCTACACCTTC.

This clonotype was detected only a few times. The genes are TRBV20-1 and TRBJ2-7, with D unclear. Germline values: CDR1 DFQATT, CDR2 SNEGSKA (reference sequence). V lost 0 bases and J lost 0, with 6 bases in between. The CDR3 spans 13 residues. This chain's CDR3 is CSARESVSYEQYF. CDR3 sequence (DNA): TGCAGTGCTAGAGAAAGTGTCTCCTACGAGCAGTACTTC.

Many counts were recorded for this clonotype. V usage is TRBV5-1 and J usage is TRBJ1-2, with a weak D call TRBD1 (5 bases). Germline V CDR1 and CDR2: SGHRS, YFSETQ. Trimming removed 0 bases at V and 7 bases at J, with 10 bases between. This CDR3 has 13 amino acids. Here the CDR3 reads CASSLEGLSGYTF. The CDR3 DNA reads TGCGCCAGCAGCTTGGAGGGACTAAGTGGCTACACCTTC.

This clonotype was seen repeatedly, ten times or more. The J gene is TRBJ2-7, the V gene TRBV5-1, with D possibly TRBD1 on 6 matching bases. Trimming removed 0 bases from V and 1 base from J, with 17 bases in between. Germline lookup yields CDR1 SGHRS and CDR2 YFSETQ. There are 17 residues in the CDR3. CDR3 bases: TGCGCCAGCAGCTTGGCCGGGGTGACAGGCTTTTCCTACGAGCAGTACTTC. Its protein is CASSLAGVTGFSYEQYF.

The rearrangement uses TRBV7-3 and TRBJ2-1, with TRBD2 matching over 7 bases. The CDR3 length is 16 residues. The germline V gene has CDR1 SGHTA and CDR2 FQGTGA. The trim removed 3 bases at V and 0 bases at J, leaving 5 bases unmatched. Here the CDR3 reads CASSFSGMSSYNEQFF. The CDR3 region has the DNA TGTGCCAGCAGCTTCAGCGGGATGAGCTCCTACAATGAGCAGTTCTTC.

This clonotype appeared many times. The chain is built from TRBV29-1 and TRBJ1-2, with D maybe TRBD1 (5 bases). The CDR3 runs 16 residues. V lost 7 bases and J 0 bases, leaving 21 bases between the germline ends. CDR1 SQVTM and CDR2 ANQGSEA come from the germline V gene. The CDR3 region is CSAKPGAGTTNYGYTF. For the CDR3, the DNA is TGCAGCGCCAAGCCGGGTGCAGGGACGACTAACTATGGCTACACCTTC.

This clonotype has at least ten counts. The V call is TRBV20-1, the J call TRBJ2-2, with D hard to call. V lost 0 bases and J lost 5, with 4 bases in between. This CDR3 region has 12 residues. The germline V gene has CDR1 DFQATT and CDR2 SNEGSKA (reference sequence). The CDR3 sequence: CSARDMTGELFF. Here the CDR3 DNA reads TGCAGTGCTAGAGATATGACCGGGGAGCTGTTTTTT.

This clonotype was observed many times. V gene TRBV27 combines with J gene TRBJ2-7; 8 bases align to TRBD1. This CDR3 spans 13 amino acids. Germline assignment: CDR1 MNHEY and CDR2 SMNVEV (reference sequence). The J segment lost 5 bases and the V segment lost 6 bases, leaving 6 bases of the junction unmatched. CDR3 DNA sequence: TGTGCCAGCAGGGAGACAGGGGTGAACGAGCAGTACTTC. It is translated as CASRETGVNEQYF.

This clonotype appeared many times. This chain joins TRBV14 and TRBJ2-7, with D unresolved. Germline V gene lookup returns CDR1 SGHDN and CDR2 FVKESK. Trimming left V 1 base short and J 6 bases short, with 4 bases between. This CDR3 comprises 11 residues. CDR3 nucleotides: TGTGCCAGCAGCCAAGGGGGCGAGCAGTACTTC. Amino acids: CASSQGGEQYF.

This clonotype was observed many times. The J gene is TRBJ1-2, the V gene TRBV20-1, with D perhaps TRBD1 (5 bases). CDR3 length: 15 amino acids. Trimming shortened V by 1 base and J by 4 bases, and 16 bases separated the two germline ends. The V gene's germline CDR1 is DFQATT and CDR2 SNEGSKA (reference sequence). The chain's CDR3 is CSARAALRDLYGYTF. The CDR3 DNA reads TGCAGTGCTAGAGCGGCGTTGAGGGACCTCTATGGCTACACCTTC.

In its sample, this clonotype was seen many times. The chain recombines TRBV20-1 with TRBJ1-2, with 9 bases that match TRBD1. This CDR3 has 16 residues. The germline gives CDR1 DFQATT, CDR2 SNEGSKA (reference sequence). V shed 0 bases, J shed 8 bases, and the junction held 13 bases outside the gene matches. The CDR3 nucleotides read TGCAGTGCTAGAGAACAGCTAACAGGGGGCGCGAGGGGCTACACCTTC. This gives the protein CSAREQLTGGARGYTF.

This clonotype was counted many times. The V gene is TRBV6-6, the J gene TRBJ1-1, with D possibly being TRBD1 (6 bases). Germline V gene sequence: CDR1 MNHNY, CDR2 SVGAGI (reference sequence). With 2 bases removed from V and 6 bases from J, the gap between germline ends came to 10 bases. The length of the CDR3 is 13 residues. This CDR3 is CASSYPTGSEAFF. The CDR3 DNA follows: TGTGCCAGCAGTTACCCCACAGGGTCTGAAGCTTTCTTT.

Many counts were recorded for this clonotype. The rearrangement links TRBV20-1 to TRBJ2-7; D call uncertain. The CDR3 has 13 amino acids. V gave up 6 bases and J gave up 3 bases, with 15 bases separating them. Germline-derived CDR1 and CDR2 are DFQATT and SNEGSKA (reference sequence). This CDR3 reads CSASAPTYYEQYF. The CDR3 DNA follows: TGCAGTGCATCGGCCCCCACCTACTACGAGCAGTACTTC.